This T cell receptor beta chain was sequenced in a study of T cell changes during pregnancy in multiple sclerosis. The assay was immunoSEQ multiplex PCR, and TCRdb's table has in-frame clones only and misses some. This sample has around 62,000 clones, with roughly nine tenths found just once. There are 14 residues in the CDR3. The V end lost 2 bases, the J end lost 7 bases, and 14 bases lay between the germline ends. Germline CDR1 LNHDA, CDR2 SQIVND (reference sequence). The clonotype comes from a female donor with multiple sclerosis, enrolled in a pregnancy study. Material: peripheral blood, obtained in the first trimester of pregnancy. The rearrangement uses TRBV19 and TRBJ1-1; TRBD1 might be the D (5 bases). The CDR3 is CASSIPGGSYEAFF. The CDR3 DNA reads as TGTGCCAGTAGTATACCCGGGGGGTCATATGAAGCTTTCTTT.